The 25 T cell receptor beta chains listed next were all sequenced from one sample in a study of blood T cell repertoires in COVID-19. Sequenced by immunoSEQ multiplex PCR; TCRdb stores in-frame clones only, minus some. The table lists about 49,000 clones, under 90% of them singletons. The source material was peripheral blood. Every receptor here comes from a woman at least 80 years old with COVID-19, enrolled during active disease.

The chain recombines TRBV10-3 with TRBJ2-7; 9 bases match TRBD1. This CDR3 has 15 amino acids. V dropped 8 bases and J dropped 0; count of bases not matched to a gene: 8. Germline CDR1 and CDR2: ENHRY and SYGVKD. The CDR3 nucleotides are TGTGCCATCCTTTCGGGACAGGGAAGCTCCTACGAGCAGTACTTC. It is translated as CAILSGQGSSYEQYF.

The chain has TRBV6-6 and TRBJ2-3; D is unclear. The germline gives CDR1 MNHNY, CDR2 SVGAGI (reference sequence). Trimming cost V 6 bases and J 2 bases, with 3 bases left between them. This CDR3 has 11 residues. CDR3 residues: CASSLTDTQYF. As DNA, the CDR3 is TGTGCCAGCAGCCTCACAGATACGCAGTATTTT.

This clone has more than one count but fewer than ten. The J gene is TRBJ1-1, the V gene TRBV7-9; D gene uncertain. This CDR3 is built from 13 residues. V lost 1 base and J lost 5, with 8 bases in between. Germline CDR1 and CDR2: SEHNR and FQNEAQ (reference sequence). The CDR3 DNA is TGTGCCAGCAGCTTAGGTGAGGTAACTGAAGCTTTCTTT. Amino acid sequence: CASSLGEVTEAFF.

The chain couples TRBV5-1 to TRBJ1-1; D may be TRBD1 (6 bases). The CDR3 is made up of 17 amino acids. CDR1 is SGHRS and CDR2 is YFSETQ in the germline V gene. Trimming left V 7 bases short and J 4 bases short, with 26 bases between. The CDR3 DNA is TGCGCCAGCGGCGCGCAACCCCGGGACACAGGAGGCACTGAAGCTTTCTTT. It translates to CASGAQPRDTGGTEAFF.

The chain has TRBV19 and TRBJ1-2, with 7 bases matching TRBD1. Trimming removed 6 bases from V and 2 bases from J; junction bases left unmatched: 6. CDR1 is LNHDA and CDR2 is SQIVND in the germline V gene (reference sequence). This CDR3 is built from 14 residues. Written as DNA, the CDR3 is TGTGCCAGTAGCTACCGGGACAGAAACTATGGCTACACCTTC. This gives the protein CASSYRDRNYGYTF.

The genes are TRBV5-4 and TRBJ2-7; a possible D gene is TRBD1 (6 bases). The CDR3 has 15 amino acids. Germline CDR1 SGHNT, CDR2 YYREEE (reference sequence). Trimming shortened V by 6 bases and J by 7 bases, and 23 bases separated the two germline ends. The CDR3 bases are TGTGCCAGCAACTCTTGGAGCGCTCCGAGGGGGGAGCAGTACTTC. Translation gives CASNSWSAPRGEQYF.

CDR3 coding DNA: TGTGCCAGCAGCCAGGCGGGAAGGATCTACAATGAGCAGTTCTTC. Encoded protein: CASSQAGRIYNEQFF. The rearrangement joins TRBV3-1 (or the pseudogene TRBV3-2) to TRBJ2-1; possible D gene TRBD2, 6 bases. V was shortened by 3 bases and J by 3 bases, with 12 bases between the two germline ends. This CDR3 spans 15 amino acids. Germline CDR1 is LGHDT and CDR2 is YNNKEL (reference sequence).

The CDR3 DNA reads as TGTGCCAGCAGCTGGGGAGGGACAGGGGCGTACCAAGAGACCCAGTACTTC. Encoded protein: CASSWGGTGAYQETQYF. The V and J genes are TRBV5-5 and TRBJ2-5; 10 nucleotides match TRBD1. The CDR3 has 17 amino acids. Germline V gene sequence: CDR1 SGHKS, CDR2 YYEKEE (reference sequence). After removal of 3 bases from V and 0 bases from J, the junction contained 8 bases not matched to a gene. Full variable domain (missing parts from reference TRBV5-5 and TRBJ2-5): DAGVTQSPTHLIKTRGQQVTLRCSPISGHKSVSWYQQVLGQGPQFIFQYYEKEERGRGNFPDRFSARQFPNYSSELNVNALLLGDSALYLCASSWGGTGAYQETQYFGPGTRLLVL.

This clone has only one observation. J is TRBJ2-7 and V is TRBV7-3, with 10 bases that match TRBD2. After removal of 2 bases from V and 5 bases from J, the junction contained 3 bases not matched to a gene. Germline values: CDR1 SGHTA, CDR2 FQGTGA. This CDR3 has 14 residues. The CDR3 protein is CASSLGTSVHEQYF. CDR3 coding DNA: TGTGCCAGCAGCTTAGGGACTAGCGTGCACGAGCAGTACTTC.

The gene calls are TRBV7-3 and TRBJ1-1, with TRBD1 as a possible D gene (6 bases). The CDR3 covers 13 residues. Trimming left V 5 bases short and J 0 bases short, with 7 bases between. Germline-derived CDR1 and CDR2 are SGHTA and FQGTGA. The CDR3 sequence is CASSKGVNTEAFF. Written as DNA, the CDR3 is TGTGCCAGCAGCAAGGGGGTGAACACTGAAGCTTTCTTT. Full variable domain (rest looked up from reference TRBV7-3 and TRBJ1-1): GAGVSQTPSNKVTEKGKYVELRCDPISGHTALYWYRQSLGQGPEFLIYFQGTGAADDSGLPNDRFFAVRPEGSVSTLKIQRTERGDSAVYLCASSKGVNTEAFFGQGTRLTVV.

This chain joins TRBV7-9 and TRBJ2-3; 10 bases line up with TRBD2. This CDR3 has 15 amino acids. Looked up from germline, CDR1 is SEHNR and CDR2 is FQNEAQ (reference sequence). The trim removed 4 bases at V and 6 bases at J, leaving 7 bases unmatched. The CDR3 DNA is TGTGCCAGCAGCTCCGAGCGGGAGGGATCCGATACGCAGTATTTT. This translates into CASSSEREGSDTQYF.

This clone was found once. This chain uses TRBV6-2 or TRBV6-3 with TRBJ2-3; 9 nucleotides line up with TRBD2. V lost 2 bases and J lost 2; bases outside the gene matches: 14. This CDR3 contains 19 residues. Germline CDR1 MNHEY, CDR2 SVGEGT. For the CDR3, the DNA is TGTGCCAGCAGTTACCCGGGGTGGCGGGAGGGCCGAAACACAGATACGCAGTATTTT. This translates into CASSYPGWREGRNTDTQYF.

In this sample, this clone turned up a few times. V gene TRBV7-2 combines with J gene TRBJ1-2, with 9 nucleotides matching TRBD1. CDR1 is SGHTA, CDR2 FQGNSA, per germline. CDR3 length: 13 residues. The V and J ends lost 4 bases and 8 bases, in that order; junction bases with no gene match: 5. In nucleotides, the CDR3 is TGTGCCAGCAGCTCACAGGGGGCTATAGGCTACACCTTC. It encodes CASSSQGAIGYTF.

This clone was detected a few times. The V and J genes are TRBV2 and TRBJ1-1, with TRBD1 matching 7 bases. V was pared by 5 bases and J by 0 bases, with 3 bases of the junction left unmatched. Germline CDR1 reads SNHLY; CDR2 reads FYNNEI. This CDR3 is 14 amino acids long. The CDR3 bases are TGTGCCAGCAGTCCGGGACAGATGAACACTGAAGCTTTCTTT. Residues: CASSPGQMNTEAFF.

Only a few counts were recorded for this clone. The chain uses TRBV7-3 and TRBJ2-2, with TRBD1 identical over 7 bases. Germline assignment: CDR1 SGHTA and CDR2 FQGTGA. The CDR3 sequence is 14 residues long. Trimming cost V 5 bases and J 4 bases; bases outside gene matches: 4. CDR3 sequence: CASSKDRATGELFF. The CDR3 nucleotides read TGTGCCAGCAGCAAAGACAGGGCCACCGGGGAGCTGTTTTTT.

CDR3 sequence: CASSPQGGLREQYF. The CDR3 DNA follows: TGTGCCAGCAGCCCCCAGGGGGGCCTTCGGGAGCAGTACTTC. The genes are TRBV7-8 and TRBJ2-7, with D maybe TRBD1 (7 bases). Between the trimmed V and J ends, which lost 5 bases and 7 bases, there was a span of 18 bases. This CDR3 contains 14 residues. Germline V gene sequence: CDR1 SGHVS, CDR2 FQNEAQ.

J is TRBJ2-7 and V is TRBV11-2; 12 nucleotides agree with TRBD2. Germline lookup yields CDR1 SGHAT and CDR2 FQNNGV. The J segment lost 3 bases and the V segment lost 4 bases, leaving 4 bases of the junction unmatched. This CDR3 is 15 amino acids long. CDR3 in DNA: TGTGCCAGCAGCTACGGACTAGCGGGAATCTACGAGCAGTACTTC. Encoded protein: CASSYGLAGIYEQYF.

This clone was seen only once. The V call is TRBV11-3, the J call TRBJ2-3; a weak D match, TRBD2 (6 bases). Germline CDR1 reads SGHNT; CDR2 reads YENEEA. Deletions cut 2 bases from V and 4 bases from J, with 7 bases between. The CDR3 spans 13 residues. CDR3 DNA: TGTGCCAGCAGCTTACGGGAGCCAGATACGCAGTATTTT. It yields the protein CASSLREPDTQYF. Full variable domain (rest looked up from reference TRBV11-3 and TRBJ2-3): EAGVVQSPRYKIIEKKQPVAFWCNPISGHNTLYWYLQNLGQGPELLIRYENEEAVDDSQLPKDRFSAERLKGVDSTLKIQPAELGDSAVYLCASSLREPDTQYFGPGTRLTVL.

The genes are TRBV5-1 and TRBJ1-1, with 7 positions matching TRBD1. The CDR3 has 14 residues. The germline CDR1 and CDR2 sequences are SGHRS and YFSETQ. Unmatched junction bases numbered 6, after V lost 5 bases and J lost 2 bases. The DNA of the CDR3 is TGCGCCAGCAGTTTGAACAGGGGCAACACTGAAGCTTTCTTT. It translates to CASSLNRGNTEAFF.

The rearrangement uses TRBV3-1 (or the pseudogene TRBV3-2) and TRBJ1-2; 10 bases map to TRBD1. From germline, CDR1 is LGHDT and CDR2 YNNKEL (reference sequence). The CDR3 has 17 amino acids. The V gene end was trimmed by 1 base and the J gene end by 4 bases; junction bases not matched to a gene: 9. The CDR3 here is CASSQVRTGGVSYGYTF. In DNA form, the CDR3 reads TGTGCCAGCAGCCAAGTCAGGACAGGGGGGGTCTCCTATGGCTACACCTTC.

The rearrangement uses TRBV5-5 and TRBJ1-5; no clear D gene. Germline V gives CDR1 SGHKS, CDR2 YYEKEE (reference sequence). The CDR3 spans 14 residues. V was shortened by 6 bases and J by 3 bases, with 13 bases between the two germline ends. CDR3 sequence (DNA): TGTGCCAGCACCAATCTTCCAGACAATCAGCCCCAGCATTTT. Protein sequence: CASTNLPDNQPQHF. Complete variable domain (other parts from reference TRBV5-5 and TRBJ1-5): DAGVTQSPTHLIKTRGQQVTLRCSPISGHKSVSWYQQVLGQGPQFIFQYYEKEERGRGNFPDRFSARQFPNYSSELNVNALLLGDSALYLCASTNLPDNQPQHFGDGTRLSIL.

Here the CDR3 reads CASRPDRGRETQYF. For the CDR3, the DNA is TGTGCCAGCAGACCGGACAGGGGGAGGGAGACCCAGTACTTC. The chain couples TRBV27 to TRBJ2-5; 10 bases align to TRBD1. Germline V gene sequence: CDR1 MNHEY, CDR2 SMNVEV (reference sequence). J was trimmed by 5 bases and V by 6 bases; bases with no gene match: 6. The CDR3 length is 14 residues.

The chain joins TRBV20-1 to TRBJ2-7; 11 bases match TRBD1. The CDR3 runs 16 residues. CDR1 is DFQATT and CDR2 is SNEGSKA in the germline V gene (reference sequence). V shed 3 bases and J 5 bases; nucleotides not matched to a gene: 12. CDR3 in DNA: TGCAGTGCTAGTGATTCGGCTTGGGACAGGGGGGACGAGCAGTACTTC. Its protein product is CSASDSAWDRGDEQYF.

The chain joins TRBV19 to TRBJ2-1; a possible D gene is TRBD2 (6 bases). The CDR3 covers 16 residues. Germline CDR1 and CDR2: LNHDA and SQIVND (reference sequence). Trimming took off 4 bases at V and 6 bases at J, with 19 bases between the two ends. CDR3 in DNA: TGTGCCAGTAGTAACCCCTATACGGGGGAGCGCAATGAGCAGTTCTTC. Protein: CASSNPYTGERNEQFF.

This chain uses TRBV11-2 with TRBJ1-4, with D maybe TRBD1 (5 bases). V gave up 5 bases and J gave up 8 bases, with 15 bases separating them. This CDR3 spans 14 amino acids. Per germline, CDR1 SGHAT and CDR2 FQNNGV. The CDR3 coding sequence is TGTGCCAGCAGCCCAGGGAGGGTTCAGGAAAAACTGTTTTTT. It translates to CASSPGRVQEKLFF.